The 32 T cell receptor beta chains in this list originate from one sample, sequenced in a study of long-term antiretroviral therapy in people with HIV. Investigators performed immunoSEQ version v3.0 at survey level. Assay used: immunoSEQ multiplex PCR; TCRdb lists only in-frame clones, some missing. The table shows some 21,000 clones, with about four fifths occurring only once. The specimen was unsorted PBMCs, collected 0.3 years after starting antiretroviral therapy. The receptors come from a man aged 50-60 years with HIV.

This chain uses TRBV30 with TRBJ1-4; the D gene is possibly TRBD1 (5 bases). Germline V CDR1 and CDR2: GTSNPN, SVGIG (reference sequence). V lost 2 bases and J 8 bases, leaving 12 bases between the germline ends. The CDR3 loop spans 13 amino acids. CDR3 coding DNA: TGTGCCTGGAGTAACGGGGGTAGCGAAAAACTGTTTTTT. This sequence encodes CAWSNGGSEKLFF.

The J gene is TRBJ1-3, the V gene TRBV30; D gene uncertain. The CDR3 has 14 amino acids. CDR1 is GTSNPN and CDR2 is SVGIG in the germline V gene (reference sequence). V was trimmed by 5 bases and J by 0 bases, leaving 11 bases between them. The CDR3 region has the DNA TGTGCCTGGGTCGGACCCGCCTCTGGAAACACCATATATTTT. The encoded protein is CAWVGPASGNTIYF.

J is TRBJ2-1 and V is TRBV6-5; D not certain. V was pared by 4 bases and J by 9 bases, with 13 bases between. CDR1 and CDR2 from the germline V gene are MNHEY and SVGAGI. This CDR3 has 13 amino acids. CDR3 coding DNA: TGTGCCAGCAGTTCCCCCTTTATCGCTGAGCAGTTCTTC. Translation: CASSSPFIAEQFF.

This clone occurred a few times. The CDR3 region is CASSHREDQPQHF. CDR3 in DNA: TGTGCCAGCAGTCACAGGGAAGACCAGCCCCAGCATTTT. The V call is TRBV27, the J call TRBJ1-5; maybe TRBD1 (6 bases). Germline V gives CDR1 MNHEY, CDR2 SMNVEV (reference sequence). The CDR3 loop spans 13 amino acids. Deletions cut 5 bases from V and 7 bases from J, with 12 bases between.

The V call is TRBV5-5, the J call TRBJ2-7; perhaps TRBD1 as D (6 bases). This CDR3 has 15 residues. Between the trimmed V and J ends, which lost 1 base and 7 bases, there was a span of 18 bases. Germline-derived CDR1 and CDR2 are SGHKS and YYEKEE (reference sequence). As DNA, the CDR3 is TGTGCCAGCAGCTTGCGGTATCAGGGGTTGAGGGAGCAGTACTTC. This codes for CASSLRYQGLREQYF.

The chain has TRBV9 and TRBJ2-2; 11 positions agree with TRBD1. Germline loops: CDR1 SGDLS, CDR2 YYNGEE. J lost 6 bases, V lost 2 bases, and 3 bases had no gene match. This CDR3 region has 15 residues. CDR3 amino acids: CASSVGQGEAGELFF. The DNA for the CDR3 is TGTGCCAGCAGCGTGGGACAGGGGGAGGCCGGGGAGCTGTTTTTT. The full variable domain, with the rest looked up from reference TRBV9 and TRBJ2-2, is DSGVTQTPKHLITATGQRVTLRCSPRSGDLSVYWYQQSLDQGLQFLIQYYNGEERAKGNILERFSAQQFPDLHSELNLSSLELGDSALYFCASSVGQGEAGELFFGEGSRLTVL.

The chain combines TRBV5-5 with TRBJ1-6; D is possibly TRBD1 (5 bases). The CDR3 extends over 12 amino acids. With 1 base removed from V and 13 bases from J, the gap between germline ends came to 9 bases. Germline-derived CDR1 and CDR2 are SGHKS and YYEKEE (reference sequence). This chain's CDR3 is CASSLSGRPLHF. The CDR3, as DNA: TGTGCCAGCAGCTTGTCGGGGCGTCCCCTCCACTTT.

The chain recombines TRBV5-1 with TRBJ1-1, with D possibly being TRBD1 (5 bases). Trimming removed 0 bases at V and 7 bases at J, with 13 bases between. The CDR3 runs to 14 residues. Germline V gene data show CDR1 as SGHRS and CDR2 as YFSETQ. The CDR3 DNA follows: TGCGCCAGCAGCTTGGAGCAGGCGGGGGTTGAAGCTTTCTTT. Amino acid sequence: CASSLEQAGVEAFF.

V and J are TRBV7-9 and TRBJ2-1; D is uncertain. The V gene lost 5 bases and the J gene lost 5 bases, with 10 bases spanning the gap. Germline V gene sequence: CDR1 SEHNR, CDR2 FQNEAQ (reference sequence). CDR3 size: 13 residues. The CDR3 is CASSTPKDNEQFF. Written as DNA, the CDR3 is TGTGCCAGCAGCACCCCCAAGGACAATGAGCAGTTCTTC.

V gene TRBV28 combines with J gene TRBJ1-2, with D possibly TRBD1 on 5 matching bases. There are 14 residues in the CDR3. Per germline, CDR1 MDHEN and CDR2 SYDVKM. The V end was cut by 7 bases, the J end by 3 bases, with 15 bases between. CDR3 DNA sequence: TGTGCCAGCACCTCCTTGGGGGGGGACTATGGCTACACCTTC. It is translated as CASTSLGGDYGYTF.

This chain uses TRBV7-8 with TRBJ2-5, with 10 bases lining up with TRBD2. This CDR3 is 14 amino acids long. V lost 5 bases to trimming and J lost 1 base; unmatched junction nucleotides: 1. Germline CDR1 SGHVS, CDR2 FQNEAQ. The CDR3 bases are TGTGCCAGCAGCCCTAGCGGGGGCCAAGAGACCCAGTACTTC. The encoded protein is CASSPSGGQETQYF. The variable domain in full, completed from reference TRBV7-8 and TRBJ2-5, reads GAGVSQSPRYKVAKRGQDVALRCDPISGHVSLFWYQQALGQGPEFLTYFQNEAQLDKSGLPSDRFFAERPEGSVSTLKIQRTQQEDSAVYLCASSPSGGQETQYFGPGTRLLVL.

The chain has TRBV11-2 and TRBJ2-1; TRBD2 is a possible D gene (6 bases). The germline CDR1 and CDR2 sequences are SGHAT and FQNNGV. V was trimmed by 6 bases and J by 8 bases, leaving 23 bases between them. This CDR3 has 16 residues. The CDR3 protein is CASSPRSGPDWYEQFF. CDR3 bases: TGTGCCAGCAGTCCCCGAAGCGGGCCCGATTGGTATGAGCAGTTCTTC.

Of note for this clone: Germline and junction disagree at one end, which may indicate a read error. The V and J genes are TRBV28 and TRBJ2-1; D perhaps matches TRBD1 (7 bases). The CDR3 is made up of 12 amino acids. Germline loops: CDR1 MDHEN, CDR2 SYDVKM. The CDR3 nucleotides read TGTGCCAGCAGCCGATATCGGTCAGGGGGGATCTTC. Translating it yields CASSRYRSGGIF.

The V call is TRBV11-3, the J call TRBJ2-3; a possible D gene is TRBD1 (6 bases). V lost 7 bases and J lost 3, with 11 bases in between. CDR1 SGHNT and CDR2 YENEEA come from the germline V gene. The CDR3 has 13 residues. CDR3 amino acids: CASKGGWTDTQYF. DNA of the CDR3: TGTGCCAGCAAAGGGGGATGGACAGATACGCAGTATTTT.

This clone was found a few times. CDR3 DNA: TGTGCCAGCAGTTTCGGTAGCGGGGGAATATACACCGGGGAGCTGTTTTTT. Its protein is CASSFGSGGIYTGELFF. The rearrangement links TRBV28 to TRBJ2-2, with 9 nucleotides matching TRBD2. The V segment lost 3 bases and the J segment 3 bases; nucleotides outside the gene matches: 8. CDR3 size: 17 residues. Germline V CDR1 and CDR2: MDHEN, SYDVKM.

V gene TRBV7-8 combines with J gene TRBJ2-6; D is ambiguous. Trimming shortened V by 7 bases and J by 5 bases, and 9 bases separated the two germline ends. This CDR3 has 13 amino acids. CDR1 SGHVS and CDR2 FQNEAQ come from the germline V gene. The CDR3 DNA reads TGTGCCAGCACCCCCGGGCGGGCCAACGTCCTGACTTTC. It encodes CASTPGRANVLTF.

V and J are TRBV7-2 and TRBJ2-5; D call uncertain. Germline loops: CDR1 SGHTA, CDR2 FQGNSA. Trimming shortened V by 1 base and J by 8 bases, and 11 bases separated the two germline ends. The length of the CDR3 is 13 residues. For the CDR3, the DNA is TGTGCCAGCAGCTTAGGGGCTACTGTTACCCAGTACTTC. As protein: CASSLGATVTQYF.

The genes are TRBV21-1 and TRBJ1-2; TRBD1, as called in the table, went unchecked against the DNA. TRBV21-1 is a pseudogene locus. The CDR3 runs to 15 residues. The CDR3 nucleotides are TGTGCCAGCAGCACTCCCCAGGACACCCACTATGGCTACACCTTC. Protein product: CASSTPQDTHYGYTF.

The genes are TRBV5-4 and TRBJ2-1, with 7 bases fitting TRBD2. CDR1 is SGHNT, CDR2 YYREEE, per germline (reference sequence). V lost 5 bases to trimming and J lost 0 bases; unmatched junction nucleotides: 5. This CDR3 region has 15 residues. The CDR3 DNA reads TGTGCCAGCAGTCCGACTAGCTTCTCCTACAATGAGCAGTTCTTC. It encodes CASSPTSFSYNEQFF. Drawing the rest from reference TRBV5-4 and TRBJ2-1, the complete variable domain is ETGVTQSPTHLIKTRGQQVTLRCSSQSGHNTVSWYQQALGQGPQFIFQYYREEENGRGNFPPRFSGLQFPNYSSELNVNALELDDSALYLCASSPTSFSYNEQFFGPGTRLTVL.

This clone was seen once. The chain combines TRBV7-9 with TRBJ2-3, with D hard to call. V gave up 5 bases and J gave up 0 bases, with 18 bases separating them. This CDR3 has 17 residues. Germline assignment: CDR1 SEHNR and CDR2 FQNEAQ (reference sequence). CDR3 loop: CASSPSPQRPSTDTQYF. The CDR3 coding sequence is TGTGCCAGCAGCCCATCCCCCCAGCGACCTAGCACAGATACGCAGTATTTT.

The genes are TRBV6-5 and TRBJ1-5, with 9 bases that match TRBD1. V trimming: 6 bases; J trimming: 6 bases; junction bases outside the gene matches: 3. Germline V gene sequence: CDR1 MNHEY, CDR2 SVGAGI. This CDR3 comprises 13 residues. The CDR3 DNA reads as TGTGCCAGCAGACGGACAGGGGTTCAGCCCCAGCATTTT. Translated: CASRRTGVQPQHF.

This rearrangement joins TRBV7-9 to TRBJ2-3; D may be TRBD2 (6 bases). The CDR3 runs to 14 residues. Germline V gene lookup returns CDR1 SEHNR and CDR2 FQNEAQ (reference sequence). V shed 5 bases and J shed 4 bases, with 13 bases lying between them. The CDR3 here is CASSLGLQADTQYF. CDR3 nucleotides: TGTGCCAGCAGCCTGGGACTGCAGGCAGATACGCAGTATTTT.

The sample holds one count of this clone. V gene TRBV25-1 combines with J gene TRBJ2-7; D is unresolved. The germline V and J ends were trimmed by 10 bases and 5 bases, with 21 bases remaining between them. Germline V gene data show CDR1 as MGHDK and CDR2 as SYGVNS. The CDR3 is 14 residues long. The CDR3 reads CATLPDDVSNEQYF. In nucleotides, the CDR3 is TGTGCCACCCTCCCGGATGATGTTTCCAACGAGCAGTACTTC.

The DNA for the CDR3 is TGTGCCAGCAGCGTCCGGACAGGGCAAGAGACCCAGTACTTC. It codes for CASSVRTGQETQYF. The V call is TRBV5-5, the J call TRBJ2-5; 8 nucleotides line up with TRBD1. Germline V CDR1 and CDR2: SGHKS, YYEKEE (reference sequence). The CDR3 is 14 amino acids. V dropped 4 bases and J dropped 2; count of bases not matched to a gene: 4. The full variable domain, completed using reference TRBV5-5 and TRBJ2-5, is DAGVTQSPTHLIKTRGQQVTLRCSPISGHKSVSWYQQVLGQGPQFIFQYYEKEERGRGNFPDRFSARQFPNYSSELNVNALLLGDSALYLCASSVRTGQETQYFGPGTRLLVL.

The rearrangement joins TRBV28 to TRBJ1-1; a possible D gene is TRBD1 (5 bases). Germline CDR1 reads MDHEN; CDR2 reads SYDVKM. V was pared by 4 bases and J by 6 bases, with 15 bases between. The CDR3 has 14 amino acids. The CDR3 spells CASSSQGVVPEAFF. CDR3 bases: TGTGCCAGCAGTTCTCAGGGAGTAGTGCCTGAAGCTTTCTTT. Looking up the rest from reference TRBV28 and TRBJ1-1 gives the full variable domain: DVKVTQSSRYLVKRTGEKVFLECVQDMDHENMFWYRQDPGLGLRLIYFSYDVKMKEKGDIPEGYSVSREKKERFSLILESASTNQTSMYLCASSSQGVVPEAFFGQGTRLTVV.

V gene TRBV2 combines with J gene TRBJ1-1, with TRBD1 matching over 7 bases. Trimming removed 5 bases from V and 4 bases from J; junction bases left unmatched: 4. The germline V gene has CDR1 SNHLY and CDR2 FYNNEI. The CDR3 is made up of 13 amino acids. CDR3 coding DNA: TGTGCCAGCAGTCGCAGACAGGGCACTGAAGCTTTCTTT. Protein product: CASSRRQGTEAFF.

The V and J genes are TRBV10-3 and TRBJ1-2; 9 bases line up with TRBD1. CDR1 and CDR2 (germline): ENHRY, SYGVKD. CDR3 size: 16 residues. V gave up 3 bases and J gave up 3 bases; unmatched junction bases: 8. CDR3 bases: TGTGCCATCAGTGATGGGACAGGGCATTCGTACTATGGCTACACCTTC. It is translated as CAISDGTGHSYYGYTF.

The chain uses TRBV4-3 and TRBJ2-7; 7 nucleotides line up with TRBD2. With 0 bases clipped from V and 3 bases from J, the junction kept 8 bases outside the gene matches. CDR1 LGHNA and CDR2 YSLEER come from the germline V gene. The CDR3 consists of 16 residues. CDR3 DNA: TGCGCCAGCAGCCAAGATCCCAACGGGGGGAACTACGAGCAGTACTTC. Encoded protein: CASSQDPNGGNYEQYF.

The CDR3 DNA is TGTGCCAGCAGCGACCCTAGCGGGAGCTCCTACAATGAGCAGTTCTTC. Amino acids: CASSDPSGSSYNEQFF. The chain employs TRBV7-9 and TRBJ2-1; 10 bases align to TRBD2. Unmatched junction bases numbered 4, after V lost 5 bases and J lost 0 bases. This CDR3 is 16 amino acids long. Germline values: CDR1 SEHNR, CDR2 FQNEAQ (reference sequence).

A single count supports this clone. This chain connects TRBV7-2 to TRBJ2-1; D possibly corresponds to TRBD2 (7 bases). The CDR3 has 15 amino acids. V was pared by 5 bases and J by 12 bases, with 23 bases between. CDR1 and CDR2 from the germline V gene are SGHTA and FQGNSA. CDR3 sequence reads: CASSPKSDSGLGQFF. The CDR3, as DNA: TGTGCCAGCAGCCCAAAGTCGGACAGCGGACTAGGGCAGTTCTTC.

The chain links TRBV2 to TRBJ2-3; no clear D gene. CDR3 size: 9 residues. Germline loops: CDR1 SNHLY, CDR2 FYNNEI. The V end was cut by 8 bases, the J end by 15 bases, with 12 bases between. The CDR3 DNA reads as TGTGCCAGCGGGGATTACAGTTATTTT. Translated, it gives CASGDYSYF. Together with reference TRBV2 and TRBJ2-3, the CDR3 gives the full variable domain: EPEVTQTPSHQVTQMGQEVILRCVPISNHLYFYWYRQILGQKVEFLVSFYNNEISEKSEIFDDQFSVERPDGSNFTLKIRSTKLEDSAMYFCASGDYSYFGPGTRLTVL.

J is TRBJ1-3 and V is TRBV4-3; 9 nucleotides match TRBD1. Germline loops: CDR1 LGHNA, CDR2 YSLEER. The CDR3 is 17 residues long. Unmatched junction bases numbered 7, after V lost 1 base and J lost 3 bases. The CDR3 nucleotides are TGCGCCAGCAGCCAAGTGGACAGGGGAAGAAGTGGAAACACCATATATTTT. This sequence encodes CASSQVDRGRSGNTIYF.